This T cell receptor beta chain came from a study of breast tumors, draining lymph nodes, adjacent tissues. Study-wide findings and caveats: Most tumor T cells seemingly derive from lymph node, then expand in tumor. Tumors had less TCR diversity than lymph nodes, more than nontumor tissue.

This clonotype is medium-sized (0.01 to 0.1%) within its sample. The antigen remains unidentified. Using its own MiXCR run on the multiplex PCR reads, TCRdb lists one record per CDR3 protein. The table shows approximately 19,000 distinct CDR3 sequences, with approximately 53% occurring only once. Germline V gene data show CDR1 as SGHTA and CDR2 as FQGNSA. CDR3 length: 16 residues. Trimming removed 5 bases from V and 5 bases from J, with 22 bases in between. The receptor comes from a female donor with breast cancer. Some clones in this sample may be carry-over from other donors' samples. Sequencing input: breast tumor tissue. The rearrangement joins TRBV7-2 to TRBJ2-7; a weak D match, TRBD1 (7 bases). CDR3 residues: CASSKQGRGRADEQYF. As DNA, the CDR3 is TGTGCCAGCAGCAAACAGGGGCGGGGACGGGCTGACGAGCAGTACTTC.